The sequence of this T cell receptor beta chain was determined in a study of cytomegalovirus exposure and HLA in healthy donors (TCRdb year 2017). For context, the study as a whole: An earlier analysis of approximately 640 of the donors reported about 250 Gb of sequence data and around 110 million unique TCR beta sequences from 150 million to 200 million T cells. An early release that covered roughly 600 HLA-typed donors contained about 300 gigabases of sequencing data and about 84 million unique TCR sequences. Of the 300 to 450 genotyped donors, 65% to 90% were placed in the genetic ancestry cluster associated with self-reported Caucasian donors. The study was designed to test whether signatures of past pathogen exposure could be identified by cataloging public T cell receptors. The T cell repertoires of 666 subjects were profiled by immunosequencing and related to cytomegalovirus serostatus. Along with the approximately 700-subject first cohort, a separate validation cohort of some 130 different subjects was used. To predict cytomegalovirus infection status, the study combined high-throughput TCR immunosequencing, statistical association of individual TCRs with disease status, and machine learning. To study patterns of TCR occurrence, a later analysis re-analyzed previously published TCR beta repertoires from 500 to 850 donors and added high-resolution HLA genotyping. In the later analysis, no new phenotypic data were used to find candidate immune exposures; instead, reliance was placed on TCR beta sequences and their occurrence across donors. In an earlier analysis of a few hundred of the donors, high-throughput TCR beta sequencing was used to judge whether each TCR beta V gene segment behaved as functional or pseudogenic. Donor age, sex, ethnicity and CMV serostatus were compiled alongside the repertoire data. A later genetic analysis used genome-wide SNP genotypes for about 65% of the roughly 700 donors, treating that subset as a discovery cohort. Every discovery cohort repertoire had been produced on one sequencing platform. HLA typing covered class I and class II loci at four-digit resolution. The number of donors typed differed by locus, with roughly 629-640 for A, B, C, DRB1 and DQB1, roughly 550 for DQA1, approximately 580 for DPA1, and approximately 470 for DPB1. Because of strong linkage in the cohort, roughly five DR-DQ haplotypes were treated as single units for association and clustering. Across under 500 genotyped donors of the cohort, an average of approximately 240,000 unique TCR beta nucleotide sequences per donor were sequenced, and roughly 20% of those sequences were non-productive. What the work shows at the level of the full study, not this receptor alone: When HLA alleles, especially DR and DQ, strongly co-occurred, TCR associations were difficult to assign to individual alleles. Several of the top co-occurrence clusters appeared to be linked to parvovirus B19, influenza, CMV and Epstein-Barr virus, according to a later analysis. Some IMGT-functional V segments, including TRBV6-2 and TRBV6-3, could not be distinguished by the 87-base-pair reads and were therefore excluded. For the cohort, immune exposure information was limited to CMV serostatus. Linkage disequilibrium might explain the correlated functional status among segregating V segments, but an unknown experimental factor could not be ruled out. While some public TCRs were present in many individuals, most TCR sequences turned up only very rarely across donors. Most CMV-associated TCR beta chains appeared to be HLA-restricted in a later analysis, and the HLA associations seemed to be driven largely by CMV exposure. Roughly 15 rarely observed V segments, including chromosome 9 orphons, were excluded from the earlier analysis of about 500 of the donors because counts were too low. Compared with equally common non-associated chains, HLA-associated TCR beta chains in a later analysis were more clonally expanded and had lower generation probabilities. Three of the identified cytomegalovirus-associated TCR beta chains were confirmed in vitro to be specific for cytomegalovirus antigens. According to a later analysis, TCR association rates differed among HLA loci, with DRB1 alleles showing the most associated TCRs and HLA-C alleles showing the fewest. Compared with the approximately 670-donor mean, donors in an Asian-associated ancestry cluster had fewer N-insertions in productive TCRs, according to a later genetic analysis. The classifier was reported to diagnose cytomegalovirus status with high specificity and sensitivity in both the original cohort and the validation cohort. In a later genetic analysis, a missense DCLRE1C variant was associated with V-gene and J-gene trimming of TCR beta chains, and the association was replicated in an independent cohort. Because HLA typing was missing for some donors at each locus, association tests included only the typed subset. Presence/absence analyses assumed roughly uniform sequencing depth across donors, an assumption that may not hold. It was suggested by the authors that the approach could potentially be generalized to other disease states and immunological phenotypes. A further reported finding was that TCR beta sequences accurately predicted the HLA-A and HLA-B alleles for most subjects in the first cohort. This cohort had only TCR beta chains sequenced, and the lack of alpha or paired-chain data limited which features could be detected. Broadly in line with IMGT annotations, most TCR beta V segments showed up in productive rearrangements about 87% or about 30% of the time in an earlier analysis of around 550 of the donors. The study listed 164 TCR beta chains as associated with cytomegalovirus. A group of highly shared sequence variants was considered likely to be a technical artifact of the sequencing pipeline. At a false discovery rate of 0.05, a later analysis linked 16,951 TCR beta sequences to specific HLA alleles.

On this clone: This receptor's antigen is unknown.

The cohort consisted of 600 to 750 healthy bone marrow donors. Cohort members were all nominally healthy when sampled, although unrecorded immune exposures were likely present. The donor tested CMV seropositive, placing the donor among the roughly 270 seropositive members of the cohort. A peripheral blood sample was provided by each donor, and peripheral blood mononuclear cells were used for TCR beta sequencing. Genomic DNA extraction from the blood cell samples was performed with the Qiagen DNeasy Blood Extraction Kit. Based on the germline V gene, the CDR1 and CDR2 sequences are ENHRY and SYGVKD. From cysteine to phenylalanine, the CDR3 is 16 amino acids long. CDR3 DNA is the only sequence kept; it has 48 bases, read in frame from the first base. V and J lose 2 bases and 0 bases, and a span of 13 bases separates them. The library was obtained by the immunoSEQ multiplex PCR assay. For the multiplex PCR, a mixture combining 60 forward primers for TCR Vbeta segments and 13 reverse primers for TCR Jbeta segments was used. A multiplex PCR assay on genomic DNA amplified the CDR3 region of rearranged TCR beta genes. The amplified TCR beta libraries were sequenced on the Illumina HiSeq System as 87-base-pair reads. On the study's bioinformatics: Across the 500 to 700 repertoires, a later analysis counted some 80 million unique TCR beta chains, some 11 million of which were shared by at least two donors. A nearest-neighbor algorithm error-corrected the raw reads and collapsed the reads into unique sequences, merging closely related sequences to remove PCR and sequencing errors. CDR3 sequences were aligned to IMGT reference sequences to assign V, D and J gene segments. For a sequence to be retained, a match of at least six nucleotides to both a V gene segment and a J gene segment was required. Rearrangements were called productive when the CDR3 lacked stop codons and stayed in frame with V and J; all others were non-productive. CDR3 was defined by IMGT convention, running from the second conserved V-encoded cysteine to the conserved J-encoded phenylalanine. The earlier analysis of 500 to 650 of the donors excluded any sequence lacking an unambiguous match to a single V gene segment. In an earlier analysis of a few hundred of the donors, a V segment was called functional when productive rearrangements were above 56.7%, and segregating when the standard deviation between donors exceeded 5%. A statistical classification framework was developed to diagnose cytomegalovirus status using the catalog of TCR beta chain sequences. V and J gene assignment, in a later analysis, came from comparing TCR nucleotide sequences with IMGT/GENE-DB human TR gene sequences. Using the TCRdist pipeline, a later analysis assigned CDR3 sequences along with most-parsimonious VDJ recombination scenarios. A later analysis defined each TCR beta chain by its CDR3 amino acid sequence plus V-gene family, and excluded reads lacking a unique V-gene family. In a later analysis, fewer than 650 highly shared, low-generation-probability nucleotide sequences were removed to address suspected cross-contamination and a sequencing artifact. In a later analysis, a clonal expansion index was calculated for each public chain from normalized within-repertoire ranks of inferred template counts. In a later analysis, generation probabilities were computed using a VDJ recombination model fitted to out-of-frame rearrangements, and the results were checked against IGoR. In a later analysis, hypergeometric tests were used to score TCR-TCR, TCR-HLA and TCR-CMV co-occurrence, with a repertoire-size bias correction applied to TCR pairs. In a later analysis, false discovery rates were estimated by permuting HLA or CMV assignments 20 times. In a later analysis, co-occurring TCRs were grouped using DBSCAN, and TCRdist sequence similarity was added for clustering within HLA-allele-positive subsets. Repertoires with fewer than 30,000 or more than 120,000 public chains, plus five repertoires with anomalous nucleotide sharing, were excluded from co-occurrence clustering. In its TCRdb copy, this immuneACCESS table keeps in-frame sequences only and misses some clones. Where compared with another copy, unresolved V genes explain less than half of these, and the others have no known cause. The D gene and trimming were derived from the DNA, and the V and J assignments and clone size from that table. In this sample's table one finds fewer than 250,000 clones. Roughly 0.98% of the sample goes to the ten largest clones.

Sequencing was done on a sample of PBMCs. This sequence was found in a woman aged 25 to 39 in good health and CMV-seropositive. In this chain, TRBV10-3 is recombined with TRBJ1-1; D gene: possibly TRBD1, on 5 matching bases. CDR3 region: CAISEGYGRVNTEAFF. The nucleotide sequence is TGTGCCATCAGTGAGGGGTACGGCAGGGTGAACACTGAAGCTTTCTTT.